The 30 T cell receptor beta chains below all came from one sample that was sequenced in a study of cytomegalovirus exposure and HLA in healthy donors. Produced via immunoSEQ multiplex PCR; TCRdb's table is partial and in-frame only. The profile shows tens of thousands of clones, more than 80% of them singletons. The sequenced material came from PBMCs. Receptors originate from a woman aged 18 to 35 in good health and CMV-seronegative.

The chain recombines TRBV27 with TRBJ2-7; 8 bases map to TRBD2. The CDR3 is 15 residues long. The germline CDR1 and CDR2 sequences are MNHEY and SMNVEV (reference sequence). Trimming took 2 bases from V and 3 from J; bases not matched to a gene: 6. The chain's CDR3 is CASSLETGTSYEQYF. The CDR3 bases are TGTGCCAGCAGTTTAGAGACCGGGACTAGCTACGAGCAGTACTTC.

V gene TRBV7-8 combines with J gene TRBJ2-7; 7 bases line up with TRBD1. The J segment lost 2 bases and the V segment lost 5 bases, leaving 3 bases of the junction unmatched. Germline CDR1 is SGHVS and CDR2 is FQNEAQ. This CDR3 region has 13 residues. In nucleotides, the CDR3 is TGTGCCAGCAGCCGGGACAGCCCCTACGAGCAGTACTTC. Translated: CASSRDSPYEQYF.

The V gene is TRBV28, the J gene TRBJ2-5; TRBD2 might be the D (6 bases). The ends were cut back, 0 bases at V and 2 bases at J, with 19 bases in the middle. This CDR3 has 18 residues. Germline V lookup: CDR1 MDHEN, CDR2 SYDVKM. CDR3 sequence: CASSLWVVGLAGQETQYF. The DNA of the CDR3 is TGTGCCAGCAGTTTATGGGTCGTCGGGTTGGCGGGGCAAGAGACCCAGTACTTC.

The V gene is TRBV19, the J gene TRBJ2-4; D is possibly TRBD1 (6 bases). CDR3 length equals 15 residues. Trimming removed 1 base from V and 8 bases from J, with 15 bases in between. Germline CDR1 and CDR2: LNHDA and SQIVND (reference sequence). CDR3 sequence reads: CASSIGEGGVDIQYF. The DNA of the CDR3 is TGTGCCAGTAGTATAGGGGAAGGGGGAGTAGACATTCAGTACTTC.

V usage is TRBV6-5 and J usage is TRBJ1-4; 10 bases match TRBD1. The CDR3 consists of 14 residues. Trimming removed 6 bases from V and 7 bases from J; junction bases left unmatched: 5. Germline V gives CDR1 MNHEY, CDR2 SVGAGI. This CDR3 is CASSSTGGGEKLFF. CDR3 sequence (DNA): TGTGCCAGCAGCTCGACAGGGGGCGGTGAAAAACTGTTTTTT.

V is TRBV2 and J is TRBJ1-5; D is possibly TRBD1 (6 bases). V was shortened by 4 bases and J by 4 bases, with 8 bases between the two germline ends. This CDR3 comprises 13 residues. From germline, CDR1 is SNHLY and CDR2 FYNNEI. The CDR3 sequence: CASSGQVNQPQHF. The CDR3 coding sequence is TGTGCCAGCAGTGGACAGGTGAATCAGCCCCAGCATTTT.

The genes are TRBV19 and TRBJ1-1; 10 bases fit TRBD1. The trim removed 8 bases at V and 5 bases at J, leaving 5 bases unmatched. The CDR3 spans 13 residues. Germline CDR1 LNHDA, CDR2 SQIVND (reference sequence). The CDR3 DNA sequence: TGTGCCAGTGGAGACAGGGGGCTTACTGAAGCTTTCTTT. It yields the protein CASGDRGLTEAFF. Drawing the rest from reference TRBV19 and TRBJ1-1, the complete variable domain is DGGITQSPKYLFRKEGQNVTLSCEQNLNHDAMYWYRQDPGQGLRLIYYSQIVNDFQKGDIAEGYSVSREKKESFPLTVTSAQKNPTAFYLCASGDRGLTEAFFGQGTRLTVV.

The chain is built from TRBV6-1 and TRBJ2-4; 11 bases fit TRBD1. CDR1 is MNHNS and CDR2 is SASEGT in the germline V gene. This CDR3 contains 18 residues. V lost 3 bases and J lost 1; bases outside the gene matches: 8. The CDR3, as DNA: TGTGCCAGCAGTGAGCCGGACAGGGGGCGACGGGCCAAAAACATTCAGTACTTC. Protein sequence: CASSEPDRGRRAKNIQYF.

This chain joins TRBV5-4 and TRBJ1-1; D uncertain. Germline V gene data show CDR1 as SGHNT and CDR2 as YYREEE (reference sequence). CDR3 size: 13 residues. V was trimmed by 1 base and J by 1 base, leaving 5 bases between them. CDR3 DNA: TGTGCCAGCAGCTTGTATTGGAACACTGAAGCTTTCTTT. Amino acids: CASSLYWNTEAFF. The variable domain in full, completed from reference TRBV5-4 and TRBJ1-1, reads ETGVTQSPTHLIKTRGQQVTLRCSSQSGHNTVSWYQQALGQGPQFIFQYYREEENGRGNFPPRFSGLQFPNYSSELNVNALELDDSALYLCASSLYWNTEAFFGQGTRLTVV.

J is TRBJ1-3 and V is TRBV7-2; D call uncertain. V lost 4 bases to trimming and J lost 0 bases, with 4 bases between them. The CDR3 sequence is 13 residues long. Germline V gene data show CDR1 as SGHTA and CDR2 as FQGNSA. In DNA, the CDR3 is TGTGCCAGCAGCTCCGTCTCTGGAAACACCATATATTTT. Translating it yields CASSSVSGNTIYF.

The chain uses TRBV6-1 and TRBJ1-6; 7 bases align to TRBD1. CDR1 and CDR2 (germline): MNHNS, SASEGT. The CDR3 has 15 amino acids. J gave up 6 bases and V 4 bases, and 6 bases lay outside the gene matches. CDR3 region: CASSVDRASNSPLHF. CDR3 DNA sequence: TGTGCCAGCAGTGTCGACAGGGCCTCTAATTCACCCCTCCACTTT.

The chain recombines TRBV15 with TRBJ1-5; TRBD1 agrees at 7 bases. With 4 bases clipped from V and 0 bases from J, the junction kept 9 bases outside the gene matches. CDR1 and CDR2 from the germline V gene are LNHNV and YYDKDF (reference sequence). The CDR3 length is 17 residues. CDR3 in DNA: TGTGCCACCAGCAAAAACATCACAGGGGATAGCAATCAGCCCCAGCATTTT. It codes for CATSKNITGDSNQPQHF.

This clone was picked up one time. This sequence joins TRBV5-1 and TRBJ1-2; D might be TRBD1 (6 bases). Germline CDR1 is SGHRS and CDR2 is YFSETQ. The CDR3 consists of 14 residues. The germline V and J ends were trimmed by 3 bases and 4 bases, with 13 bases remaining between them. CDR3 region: CASSSDGGAYGYTF. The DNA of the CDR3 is TGCGCCAGCAGCTCCGATGGGGGCGCCTATGGCTACACCTTC.

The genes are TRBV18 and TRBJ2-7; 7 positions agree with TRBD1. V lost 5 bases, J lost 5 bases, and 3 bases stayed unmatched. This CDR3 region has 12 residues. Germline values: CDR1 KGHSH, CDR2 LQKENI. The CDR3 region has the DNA TGTGCCAGCTCAACTCAGGGGGACGAGCAGTACTTC. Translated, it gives CASSTQGDEQYF. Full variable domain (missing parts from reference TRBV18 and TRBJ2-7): NAGVMQNPRHLVRRRGQEARLRCSPMKGHSHVYWYRQLPEEGLKFMVYLQKENIIDESGMPKERFSAEFPKEGPSILRIQQVVRGDSAAYFCASSTQGDEQYFGPGTRLTVT.

The CDR3 loop reads CASSLLGVRASNEKLFF. The CDR3 region has the DNA TGTGCCAGCAGCTTGTTAGGGGTCCGGGCAAGTAATGAAAAACTGTTTTTT. The chain combines TRBV5-5 with TRBJ1-4; weak D call: TRBD1 (5 bases). Between the trimmed V and J ends, which lost 1 base and 4 bases, there was a span of 17 bases. This CDR3 spans 17 amino acids. Germline CDR1 and CDR2: SGHKS and YYEKEE (reference sequence).

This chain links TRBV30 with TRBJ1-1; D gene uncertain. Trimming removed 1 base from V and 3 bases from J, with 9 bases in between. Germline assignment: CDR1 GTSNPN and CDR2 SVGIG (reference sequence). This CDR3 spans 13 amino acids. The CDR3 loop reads CAWSGEDYTEAFF. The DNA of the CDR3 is TGTGCCTGGAGTGGGGAGGACTACACTGAAGCTTTCTTT.

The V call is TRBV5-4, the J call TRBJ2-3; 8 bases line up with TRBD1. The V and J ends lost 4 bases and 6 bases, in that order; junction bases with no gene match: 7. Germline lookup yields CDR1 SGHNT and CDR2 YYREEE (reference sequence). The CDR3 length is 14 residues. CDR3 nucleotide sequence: TGTGCCAGCAGCATAGGACAGGGTGAGGATACGCAGTATTTT. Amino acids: CASSIGQGEDTQYF. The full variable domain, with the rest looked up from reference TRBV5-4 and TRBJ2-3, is ETGVTQSPTHLIKTRGQQVTLRCSSQSGHNTVSWYQQALGQGPQFIFQYYREEENGRGNFPPRFSGLQFPNYSSELNVNALELDDSALYLCASSIGQGEDTQYFGPGTRLTVL.

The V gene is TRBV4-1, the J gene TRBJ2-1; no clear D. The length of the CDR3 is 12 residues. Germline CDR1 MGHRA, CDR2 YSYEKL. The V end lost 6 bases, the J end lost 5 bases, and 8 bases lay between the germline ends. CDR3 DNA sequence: TGCGCCAGCAGTCGACTTGACAATGAGCAGTTCTTC. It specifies CASSRLDNEQFF.

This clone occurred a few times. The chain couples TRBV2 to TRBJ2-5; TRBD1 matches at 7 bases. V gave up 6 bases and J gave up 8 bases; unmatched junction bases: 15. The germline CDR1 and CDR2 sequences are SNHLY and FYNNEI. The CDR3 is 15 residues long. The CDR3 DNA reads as TGTGCCAGCAGGGCCGGGACAGAGTCTATGTTAACCCAGTACTTC. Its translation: CASRAGTESMLTQYF.

In nucleotides, the CDR3 is TGTGCCAGCAGTTGGACATCACTCATGGGCGGCGAGCAGTACTTC. It translates to CASSWTSLMGGEQYF. The V and J genes are TRBV28 and TRBJ2-7; the D gene is possibly TRBD1 (5 bases). The V end was cut by 4 bases, the J end by 6 bases, with 19 bases between. The germline gives CDR1 MDHEN, CDR2 SYDVKM. The CDR3 is 15 amino acids.

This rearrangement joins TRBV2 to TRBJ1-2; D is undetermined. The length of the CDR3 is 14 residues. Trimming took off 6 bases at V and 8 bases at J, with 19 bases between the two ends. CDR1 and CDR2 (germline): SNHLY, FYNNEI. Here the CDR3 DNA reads TGTGCCAGCAGACGGAGGTCGGCGGACTCCGGCTACACCTTC. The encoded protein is CASRRRSADSGYTF.

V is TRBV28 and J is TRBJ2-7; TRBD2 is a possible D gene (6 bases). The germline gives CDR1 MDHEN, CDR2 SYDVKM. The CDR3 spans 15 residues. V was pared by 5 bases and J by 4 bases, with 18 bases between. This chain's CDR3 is CASSPGGARLYEQYF. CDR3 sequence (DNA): TGTGCCAGCAGTCCTGGCGGGGCACGTCTTTACGAGCAGTACTTC.

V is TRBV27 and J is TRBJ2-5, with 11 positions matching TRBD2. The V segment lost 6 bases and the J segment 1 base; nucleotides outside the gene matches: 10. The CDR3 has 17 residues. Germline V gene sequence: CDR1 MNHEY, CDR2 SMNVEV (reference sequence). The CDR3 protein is CASRRWLAGGIQETQYF. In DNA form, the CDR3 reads TGTGCCAGCAGAAGATGGCTAGCGGGGGGAATCCAAGAGACCCAGTACTTC.

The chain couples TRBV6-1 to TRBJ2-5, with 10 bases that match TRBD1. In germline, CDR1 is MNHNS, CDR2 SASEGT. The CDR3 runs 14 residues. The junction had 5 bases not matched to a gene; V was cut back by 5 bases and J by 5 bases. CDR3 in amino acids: CASSLGTGVETQYF. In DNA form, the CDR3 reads TGTGCCAGCAGTCTCGGGACAGGGGTCGAGACCCAGTACTTC.

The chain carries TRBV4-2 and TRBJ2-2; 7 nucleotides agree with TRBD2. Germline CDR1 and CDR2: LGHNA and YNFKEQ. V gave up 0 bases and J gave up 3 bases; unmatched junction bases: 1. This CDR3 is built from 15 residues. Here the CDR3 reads CASSQDGLDTGELFF. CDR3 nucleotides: TGTGCCAGCAGCCAAGATGGACTAGACACCGGGGAGCTGTTTTTT.

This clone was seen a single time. CDR3 in amino acids: CASSLVPSGTPDTQYF. The CDR3 DNA is TGTGCCAGCAGCCTGGTTCCTAGCGGGACGCCAGATACGCAGTATTTT. The chain links TRBV5-6 to TRBJ2-3; TRBD2 agrees at 9 bases. This CDR3 is built from 16 residues. Germline loops: CDR1 SGHDT, CDR2 YYEEEE. V lost 4 bases to trimming and J lost 4 bases; unmatched junction nucleotides: 10.

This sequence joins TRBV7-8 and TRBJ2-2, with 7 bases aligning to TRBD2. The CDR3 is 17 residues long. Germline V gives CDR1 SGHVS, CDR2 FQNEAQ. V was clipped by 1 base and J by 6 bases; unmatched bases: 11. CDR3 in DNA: TGTGCCAGCAGCTTAGGCCCGGGGCGGGAGTGGGCCGGGGAGCTGTTTTTT. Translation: CASSLGPGREWAGELFF.

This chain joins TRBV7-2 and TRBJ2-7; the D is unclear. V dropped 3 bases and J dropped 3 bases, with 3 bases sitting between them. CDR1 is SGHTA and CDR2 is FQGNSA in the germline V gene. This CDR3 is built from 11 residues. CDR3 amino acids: CASSFLYEQYF. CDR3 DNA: TGTGCCAGCAGCTTCCTCTACGAGCAGTACTTC.

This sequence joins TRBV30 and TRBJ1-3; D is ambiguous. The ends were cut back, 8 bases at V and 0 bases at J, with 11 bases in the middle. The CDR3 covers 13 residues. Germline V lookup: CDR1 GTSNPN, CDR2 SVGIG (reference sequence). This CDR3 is CAREANSGNTIYF. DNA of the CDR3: TGTGCCCGTGAAGCCAACTCTGGAAACACCATATATTTT.

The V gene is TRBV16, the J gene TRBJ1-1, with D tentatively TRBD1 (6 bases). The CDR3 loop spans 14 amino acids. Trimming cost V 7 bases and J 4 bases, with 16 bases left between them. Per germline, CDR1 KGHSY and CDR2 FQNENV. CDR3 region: CASNEQGGGTEAFF. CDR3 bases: TGTGCCAGCAACGAACAGGGTGGGGGCACTGAAGCTTTCTTT.